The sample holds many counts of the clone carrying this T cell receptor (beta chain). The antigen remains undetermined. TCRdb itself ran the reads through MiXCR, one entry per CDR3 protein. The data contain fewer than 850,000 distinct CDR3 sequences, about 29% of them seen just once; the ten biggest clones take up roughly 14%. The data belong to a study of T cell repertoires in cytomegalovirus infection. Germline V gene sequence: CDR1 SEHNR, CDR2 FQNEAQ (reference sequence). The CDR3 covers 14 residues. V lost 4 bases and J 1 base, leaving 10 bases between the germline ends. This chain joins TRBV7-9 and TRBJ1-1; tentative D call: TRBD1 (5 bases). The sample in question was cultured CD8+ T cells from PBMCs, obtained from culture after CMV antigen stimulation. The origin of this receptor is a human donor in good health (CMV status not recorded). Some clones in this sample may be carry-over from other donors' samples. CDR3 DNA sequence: TGTGCCAGCAGCTCGACGGACAAGAACACTGAAGCTTTCTTT. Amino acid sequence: CASSSTDKNTEAFF.